This entry features one T cell receptor (beta chain) sequence. These data belong to a study of blood T cell repertoires in COVID-19. Germline lookup yields CDR1 KGHDR and CDR2 SFDVKD. The CDR3 is made up of 16 amino acids. J was trimmed by 6 bases and V by 2 bases; bases with no gene match: 4. Data came from immunoSEQ multiplex PCR; TCRdb stores just in-frame clones and leaves some out. The sample lists 150,000 to 200,000 clones, roughly nine tenths occurring once. The J gene is TRBJ2-1, the V gene TRBV24-1; 12 bases map to TRBD2. The TCR comes from an older man with active or convalescent COVID-19. The source material was peripheral blood. The DNA for the CDR3 is TGTGCCACCAGTGATTCTAGCGGGAGGGCCTCCAATGAGCAGTTCTTC. Translation: CATSDSSGRASNEQFF.